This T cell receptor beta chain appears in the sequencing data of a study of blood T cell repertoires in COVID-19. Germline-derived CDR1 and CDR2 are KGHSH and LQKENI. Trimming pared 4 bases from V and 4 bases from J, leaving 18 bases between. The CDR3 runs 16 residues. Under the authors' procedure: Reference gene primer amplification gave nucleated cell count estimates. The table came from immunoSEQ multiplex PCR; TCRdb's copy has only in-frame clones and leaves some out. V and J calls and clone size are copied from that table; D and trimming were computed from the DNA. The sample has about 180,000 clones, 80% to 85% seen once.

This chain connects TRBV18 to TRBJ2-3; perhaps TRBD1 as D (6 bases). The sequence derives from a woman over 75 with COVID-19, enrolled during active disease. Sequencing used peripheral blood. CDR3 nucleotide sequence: TGTGCCAGCTCACTACAGGGTCCGTTATTGCCAGATACGCAGTATTTT. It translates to CASSLQGPLLPDTQYF.